The rows below give T cell receptor beta chains drawn from one sample of a study of shared clonotypes between healthy human individuals. Only in-frame clones appear in the TCRdb table, and some are missing; sequencing was by immunoSEQ multiplex PCR. The data hold some 500,000 clones, with almost 97% observed a single time. The sequenced sample was naive CD4+ T cells sorted from blood. The source of these receptors is a woman in her 30s in good health. Each CDR3 is given with its conserved first and last residue. The D gene is left open where the match is weak. Only part of the rows carry a size: once, few, many, or a class if the clone is expanded.

size	D	V	J	CDR3	DNA
.	.	TRBV21-1	TRBJ2-4	CASSNLGTQKAKNIQYF	TGTGCCAGCAGCAATCTTGGGACACAGAAAGCCAAAAACATTCAGTACTTC
.	TRBD2	TRBV28	TRBJ2-7	CASSFSTSGGSYEQYF	TGTGCCAGCAGTTTTTCCACTAGCGGAGGCTCCTACGAGCAGTACTTC
.	TRBD1	TRBV7-2	TRBJ1-5	CASSRTGGEPQHF	TGTGCCAGCAGCCGTACAGGGGGAGAGCCCCAGCATTTT
.	.	TRBV15	TRBJ2-2	CATSREPGGASTGELFF	TGTGCCACCAGCAGAGAACCGGGGGGCGCCAGCACCGGGGAGCTGTTTTTT
.	.	TRBV10-3	TRBJ1-5	CVPHRVSFVGYSNQPQHF	TGTGTCCCCCACCGGGTCTCTTTTGTGGGTTATAGCAATCAGCCCCAGCATTTT
.	.	TRBV28	TRBJ2-3	CASRMGGNTDTQYF	TGTGCCAGCAGGATGGGCGGAAACACAGATACGCAGTATTTT
.	TRBD1	TRBV18	TRBJ2-7	CASSPGQEYEQYF	TGTGCCAGCTCACCTGGACAGGAATACGAGCAGTACTTC
few	.	TRBV6-5	TRBJ2-7	CASSRGLSPYEQYF	TGTGCCAGCAGTCGGGGACTGTCGCCCTACGAGCAGTACTTC
.	.	TRBV5-1	TRBJ2-7	CASSLSTSYEQYF	TGCGCCAGCAGCTTGTCGACGTCCTACGAGCAGTACTTC
.	.	TRBV28	TRBJ2-7	CASSKAGDLTYEQYF	TGTGCCAGCAGTAAAGCCGGGGACCTGACCTACGAGCAGTACTTC
.	.	TRBV9	TRBJ2-7	CASSSSGTGRFNEQYF	TGTGCCAGCAGCTCGTCCGGGACGGGTCGGTTCAACGAGCAGTACTTC
.	.	TRBV6-5	TRBJ1-5	CASRLDIYSNQPQHF	TGTGCCAGCAGACTGGACATCTATAGCAATCAGCCCCAGCATTTT
.	.	TRBV10-3	TRBJ2-7	CAISGGQYEQYF	TGTGCCATCAGTGGTGGACAGTACGAGCAGTACTTC
.	.	TRBV29-1	TRBJ2-7	CSVLITAVSREQYF	TGCAGCGTTCTTATCACAGCAGTTTCTCGCGAGCAGTACTTC
.	TRBD1	TRBV7-9	TRBJ1-1	CASSLRGRSTEAFF	TGTGCCAGCAGCTTAAGGGGGCGAAGTACTGAAGCTTTCTTT
.	TRBD1	TRBV10-3	TRBJ2-7	CAISKGQGFDEQYF	TGTGCCATCAGTAAAGGACAGGGGTTTGACGAGCAGTACTTC
once	.	TRBV18	TRBJ1-1	CASSPPEGGSTEAFF	TGTGCCAGCTCACCACCGGAGGGGGGGTCCACTGAAGCTTTCTTT
.	.	TRBV7-2	TRBJ1-2	CASSFSLANYGYTF	TGTGCCAGCAGCTTCTCTTTAGCTAACTATGGCTACACCTTC
.	.	TRBV18	TRBJ2-7	CASQRTGDDSYEQYF	TGTGCCAGCCAGAGGACGGGGGACGACTCCTACGAGCAGTACTTC
.	TRBD2	TRBV13	TRBJ2-7	CASSPSLAASYEQYF	TGTGCCAGCAGCCCCTCCCTAGCGGCCTCCTACGAGCAGTACTTC
.	TRBD1	TRBV7-9	TRBJ2-7	CASSLVPGQGVDEQYF	TGTGCCAGCAGCTTAGTTCCTGGGCAGGGGGTCGACGAGCAGTACTTC
.	TRBD1	TRBV6-4	TRBJ1-1	CASRGQANTEAFF	TGTGCCAGCAGGGGACAGGCGAACACTGAAGCTTTCTTT
once	.	TRBV7-3	TRBJ2-1	CASSLSLYNEQFF	TGTGCCAGCAGCTTATCCCTGTACAATGAGCAGTTCTTC
.	.	TRBV19	TRBJ1-5	CASSTDGINQPQHF	TGTGCCAGTAGTACGGACGGGATCAATCAGCCCCAGCATTTT
.	.	TRBV2	TRBJ2-7	CASAVEGPYEQYF	TGTGCCAGCGCCGTAGAGGGACCCTACGAGCAGTACTTC